These T cell receptor beta chains were read from a single sample in a study of cytomegalovirus exposure and HLA in healthy donors. The repertoire was sequenced with immunoSEQ multiplex PCR; TCRdb's copy has only in-frame clones and lacks some. The sample holds under 200,000 clones, 65% to 90% seen once. Material for sequencing was PBMCs. The receptors were sampled from a man aged 50 to 60 in good health and CMV-seropositive. The CDR3 runs from the conserved cysteine through the conserved F or W. The D gene is left open where the match is weak. Size is omitted from some rows. Given values are once, few, many or a class for expanded clones.

J	V	D	size	CDR3	DNA
TRBJ2-3	TRBV4-1	-	-	CASSQDSGGTDTQYF	TGCGCCAGCAGCCAGGATAGCGGAGGCACAGATACGCAGTATTTT
TRBJ1-5	TRBV7-9	TRBD1	-	CASSLGDWDSYSNQPQHF	TGTGCCAGCAGCTTAGGGGACTGGGACAGCTATAGCAATCAGCCCCAGCATTTT
TRBJ1-1	TRBV7-2	-	-	CASSLGSYPNTEAFF	TGTGCCAGCAGCTTAGGGAGCTATCCGAACACTGAAGCTTTCTTT
TRBJ1-2	TRBV5-4	-	-	CASSPPGGIYGYTF	TGTGCCAGCAGCCCCCCGGGGGGAATCTATGGCTACACCTTC
TRBJ1-2	TRBV25-1	-	-	CASNHGRDPNYGYTF	TGTGCCAGCAACCACGGGAGGGACCCTAACTATGGCTACACCTTC
TRBJ1-6	TRBV27	-	-	CASSKEGSYNSPLHF	TGTGCCAGCAGTAAGGAGGGGTCCTATAATTCACCCCTCCACTTT
TRBJ2-3	TRBV30	TRBD2	-	CAWTTGLAGTDTQYF	TGTGCCTGGACGACGGGTCTAGCGGGCACAGATACGCAGTATTTT
TRBJ1-3	TRBV5-4	TRBD1	-	CASSLIQGRSGNTIYF	TGTGCCAGCAGCTTAATACAGGGGCGCTCTGGAAACACCATATATTTT
TRBJ1-1	TRBV6-1	TRBD1	-	CASRYTGATEAFF	TGTGCCAGCAGGTATACAGGGGCCACTGAAGCTTTCTTT
TRBJ2-4	TRBV10-3	-	-	CAISESSGIQYF	TGTGCCATCAGTGAGTCTTCGGGCATTCAGTACTTC
TRBJ1-1	TRBV14	TRBD1	-	CASSQELGQGSTEAFF	TGTGCTAGCAGCCAAGAGCTGGGACAGGGGAGCACTGAAGCTTTCTTT
TRBJ1-5	TRBV7-2	TRBD1	-	CASSLGSGQGGQPQHF	TGTGCCAGCAGCTTAGGGTCGGGACAGGGGGGTCAGCCCCAGCATTTT
TRBJ2-6	TRBV27	-	-	CASRGSGANVLTF	TGTGCCAGCAGGGGGAGTGGGGCCAACGTCCTGACTTTC
TRBJ2-7	TRBV29-1	TRBD1	-	CSVGQGTYEQYF	TGCAGCGTGGGACAGGGGACCTACGAGCAGTACTTC
TRBJ2-6	TRBV5-1	-	-	CASSLAGSGADVLTF	TGCGCCAGCAGCTTGGCAGGGTCTGGGGCCGACGTCCTGACTTTC
TRBJ2-3	TRBV4-1	-	-	CASSQEGAGMRTDTQYF	TGCGCCAGCAGCCAAGAAGGGGCAGGGATGAGAACAGATACGCAGTATTTT
TRBJ1-4	TRBV5-5	TRBD1	-	CASSFAGQGNEKLFF	TGTGCCAGCAGCTTCGCAGGACAGGGTAATGAAAAACTGTTTTTT
TRBJ2-5	TRBV7-2	-	-	CASSLRRQQETQYF	TGTGCCAGCAGCTTACGGAGACAGCAAGAGACCCAGTACTTC
TRBJ2-5	TRBV19	-	-	CASSISQGRQYF	TGTGCCAGTAGTATATCCCAGGGCCGCCAGTACTTC
TRBJ2-1	TRBV5-1	TRBD2	-	CASSLLIRTSASYNEQFF	TGCGCCAGCAGCTTACTTATTAGGACTAGCGCCTCCTACAATGAGCAGTTCTTC
TRBJ2-2	TRBV6-5	-	few	CASSPLSGTAGELFF	TGTGCCAGCAGTCCACTTAGCGGGACAGCCGGGGAGCTGTTTTTT
TRBJ2-7	TRBV6-1	TRBD1	once	CASSGTGAGYEQYF	TGTGCCAGCAGTGGGACAGGGGCTGGCTACGAGCAGTACTTC
TRBJ2-7	TRBV7-9	TRBD1	-	CSSSRTDRGIGYEQYF	TGTTCCAGCAGCCGTACGGACAGGGGGATAGGTTACGAGCAGTACTTC
TRBJ2-2	TRBV9	TRBD1	-	CASSVRDRGYTGELFF	TGTGCCAGCAGCGTGAGGGACAGGGGTTACACCGGGGAGCTGTTTTTT
TRBJ1-3	TRBV5-8	-	once	CASSRTYGNTIYF	TGTGCCAGCAGCCGAACCTATGGAAACACCATATATTTT
TRBJ2-7	TRBV7-9	-	-	CASSVRSYEQYF	TGTGCCAGCAGCGTTCGGTCCTACGAGCAGTACTTC
TRBJ1-3	TRBV6-1	-	-	CASSVSQYSGNTIYF	TGTGCCAGCAGCGTCTCCCAGTACTCTGGAAACACCATATATTTT
TRBJ1-1	TRBV13	-	-	CASSLRITETVISVLSNTEAFF	TGTGCCAGCAGCTTGAGAATTACGGAGACGGTAATTTCGGTCCTTTCGAACACTGAAGCTTTCTTT
TRBJ1-1	TRBV29-1	-	-	CSTWTANTEAFF	TGCAGCACGTGGACAGCGAACACTGAAGCTTTCTTT
TRBJ2-3	TRBV6-1	TRBD1	-	CASSGNVGGHDTQYF	TGTGCCAGCAGTGGGAATGTAGGGGGCCACGATACGCAGTATTTT
TRBJ2-6	TRBV6-4	-	-	CASSDSGPGANVLTF	TGTGCCAGCAGTGACTCTGGCCCTGGGGCCAACGTCCTGACTTTC
TRBJ2-1	TRBV29-1	TRBD2	-	CSVMGLAGVPNEQFF	TGCAGCGTAATGGGACTAGCGGGAGTTCCGAATGAGCAGTTCTTC
TRBJ1-2	TRBV11-2	TRBD1	-	CASRGTGSNYGYTF	TGTGCCAGCAGGGGGACAGGGTCTAACTATGGCTACACCTTC
TRBJ2-5	TRBV6-6	TRBD2	-	CASSRGGAATQYF	TGTGCCAGCAGCCGCGGGGGGGCCGCGACCCAGTACTTC
TRBJ1-1	TRBV6-5	-	-	CASSYEVEAAIIEAFF	TGTGCCAGCAGTTACGAGGTCGAGGCAGCTATCATAGAAGCTTTCTTT
TRBJ1-2	TRBV30	-	-	CAWSVGEVYGYTF	TGTGCCTGGAGTGTAGGAGAGGTCTATGGCTACACCTTC
TRBJ1-1	TRBV5-4	-	-	CASSFVESTEAFF	TGTGCCAGCAGCTTCGTTGAGTCCACTGAAGCTTTCTTT
TRBJ1-1	TRBV6-1	-	once	CASRRVNTEAFF	TGTGCCAGCAGGAGGGTGAACACTGAAGCTTTCTTT
TRBJ2-2	TRBV7-3	TRBD1	-	CASSRQGRRTGELFF	TGTGCCAGCAGCCGACAGGGACGAAGGACCGGGGAGCTGTTTTTT
TRBJ2-3	TRBV5-1	-	once	CASSPPPPADTQYF	TGCGCCAGCAGCCCACCCCCCCCGGCAGATACGCAGTATTTT
TRBJ1-5	TRBV10-2	-	-	CASSTVNQPQHF	TGCGCCAGCTCGACAGTAAATCAGCCCCAGCATTTT
TRBJ2-1	TRBV10-2	TRBD2	-	CASNEGLAGTNEQFF	TGCGCCAGCAACGAAGGCCTAGCGGGAACCAATGAGCAGTTCTTC
TRBJ2-5	TRBV7-3	TRBD2	-	CASSFGGAGETQYF	TGTGCCAGCAGCTTCGGGGGGGCGGGAGAGACCCAGTACTTC
TRBJ2-5	TRBV9	-	-	CASSVGTSRQETQYF	TGTGCCAGCAGCGTAGGGACTTCCCGCCAAGAGACCCAGTACTTC
TRBJ2-2	TRBV9	-	-	CASSASLDRIGTGELFF	TGTGCCAGCAGCGCCAGCCTCGACAGAATAGGAACCGGGGAGCTGTTTTTT